This T cell receptor (beta chain) was obtained from a study of PD-1 blockade in mismatch repair-deficient tumors. At the level of the study: Patients had approximately 12 mismatch repair-deficient cancer types and were previously treated and progressing. General study results and limits: Tumor-resident clones, often absent from pretreatment blood, expanded after pembrolizumab and then contracted.

On this clone itself: Antigen specificity is unknown.

Assay used: immunoSEQ multiplex PCR; TCRdb lists only in-frame clones, some missing. The sample records 20,000 to 25,000 clones, 70% to 90% being singletons. Germline V gives CDR1 MNHEY, CDR2 SVGAGI. CDR3 size: 14 residues. The V end was cut by 4 bases, the J end by 3 bases, with 9 bases between. PCR or immunohistochemistry showed mismatch repair deficiency in every enrolled patient. Sequencing was performed on peripheral blood, taken 2 weeks after starting pembrolizumab. The receptor's source is an adult with mismatch repair-deficient cancer. The chain uses TRBV6-5 and TRBJ2-2; D assignment may be TRBD1 or TRBD2 (5 bases each). The CDR3: CASSWGPDTGELFF. The CDR3 region has the DNA TGTGCCAGCAGTTGGGGACCTGACACCGGGGAGCTGTTTTTT.